This T cell receptor beta chain was observed in a study of blood T cell repertoires in COVID-19. Overall study context: The analysed material was cDNA or gDNA that came from T cells, B-cell-depleted T cells, or PBMCs.

The authors' processing: Reference gene primers were amplified, and this amplification served to estimate nucleated cell counts. Sequenced by immunoSEQ multiplex PCR; TCRdb stores in-frame clones only, minus some. V and J calls and clone size come straight from that table; D and trimming were deduced from the DNA. This table has a few hundred thousand clones, 87% appearing once. This CDR3 contains 12 residues. The germline CDR1 and CDR2 sequences are LNHDA and SQIVND (reference sequence). Trimming removed 4 bases at V and 1 base at J, with 4 bases between. The sample was PBMCs or T cells enriched from blood (not recorded which). This clonotype originated in a young man who had recovered from COVID-19. This sequence joins TRBV19 and TRBJ1-2; D unresolved. CDR3 residues: CASSNSNYGYTF. CDR3 nucleotides: TGTGCCAGTAGTAACAGTAACTATGGCTACACCTTC. Complete variable domain (other parts from reference TRBV19 and TRBJ1-2): DGGITQSPKYLFRKEGQNVTLSCEQNLNHDAMYWYRQDPGQGLRLIYYSQIVNDFQKGDIAEGYSVSREKKESFPLTVTSAQKNPTAFYLCASSNSNYGYTFGSGTRLTVV.